Here is one T cell receptor beta chain with its context. Participants came from some 23 US areas, aged about 18 to 100 years. Grouping used clinical history reported by participants in a survey and questionnaire. The sample belongs to a study of blood T cell repertoires in COVID-19. As for the study in general: Samples representing acute and convalescent COVID-19 were sourced from the United States, Italy and Spain. PBMCs, B-cell-depleted T cells, or T cells were the source of the cDNA or gDNA that made up the material.

Sequenced by immunoSEQ multiplex PCR; TCRdb stores in-frame clones only, minus some. The sample lists about 200,000 clones, about nine tenths occurring once. This TCR came from a man aged 30 to 45 who had recovered from COVID-19. The sample was PBMCs or T cells enriched from blood (not recorded which).

The CDR3: CSEKTGGFYMNTEAFF. In DNA, the CDR3 is TGCAGCGAGAAGACAGGGGGCTTTTACATGAACACTGAAGCTTTCTTT. The rearrangement joins TRBV29-1 to TRBJ1-1, with 10 nucleotides matching TRBD1. This CDR3 is 16 amino acids long. Germline V lookup: CDR1 SQVTM, CDR2 ANQGSEA. The junction had 11 bases not matched to a gene; V was cut back by 7 bases and J by 0 bases.